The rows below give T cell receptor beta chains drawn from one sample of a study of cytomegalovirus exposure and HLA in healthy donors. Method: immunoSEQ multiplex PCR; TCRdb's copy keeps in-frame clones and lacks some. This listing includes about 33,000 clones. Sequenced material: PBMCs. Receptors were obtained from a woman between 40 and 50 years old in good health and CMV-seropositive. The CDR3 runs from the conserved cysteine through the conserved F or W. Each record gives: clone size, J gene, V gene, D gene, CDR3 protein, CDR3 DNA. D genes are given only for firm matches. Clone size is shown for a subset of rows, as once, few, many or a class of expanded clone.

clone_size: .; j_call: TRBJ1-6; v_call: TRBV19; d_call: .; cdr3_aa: CASSILFQGRNSPLHF; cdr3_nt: TGTGCCAGTAGTATACTCTTCCAGGGGCGAAATTCACCCCTCCACTTT
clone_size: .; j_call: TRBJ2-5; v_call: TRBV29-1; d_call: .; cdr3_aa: CSVEDRGHFAETQYF; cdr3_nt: TGCAGCGTTGAAGATCGGGGACACTTCGCAGAGACCCAGTACTTC
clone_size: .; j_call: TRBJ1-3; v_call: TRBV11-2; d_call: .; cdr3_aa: CASSSQYSGNTIYF; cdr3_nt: TGTGCCAGCAGCTCACAGTACTCTGGAAACACCATATATTTT
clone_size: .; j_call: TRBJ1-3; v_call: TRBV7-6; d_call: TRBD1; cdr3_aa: CASKDRALSGNTIYF; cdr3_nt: TGTGCCAGCAAAGACAGGGCCCTCTCTGGAAACACCATATATTTT
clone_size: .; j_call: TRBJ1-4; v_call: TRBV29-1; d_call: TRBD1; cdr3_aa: CSGGTGNEKLFF; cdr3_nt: TGCAGCGGGGGGACAGGGAATGAAAAACTGTTTTTT
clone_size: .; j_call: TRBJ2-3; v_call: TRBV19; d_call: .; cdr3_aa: CASSIVGGSPDTQYF; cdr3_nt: TGTGCCAGTAGTATAGTCGGGGGAAGCCCAGATACGCAGTATTTT
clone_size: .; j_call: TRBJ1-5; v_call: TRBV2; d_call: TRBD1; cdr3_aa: CASSEDRGLVQPQHF; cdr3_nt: TGTGCCAGCAGCGAGGACAGGGGGCTTGTTCAGCCCCAGCATTTT
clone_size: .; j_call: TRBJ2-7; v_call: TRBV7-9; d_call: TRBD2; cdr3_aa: CASSPGREQYF; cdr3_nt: TGTGCCAGCAGCCCCGGGAGGGAGCAGTACTTC
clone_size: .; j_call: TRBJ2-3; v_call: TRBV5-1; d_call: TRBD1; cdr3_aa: CASSIGTGVYF; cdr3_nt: TGCGCCAGCAGCATCGGGACAGGGGTCTATTTT
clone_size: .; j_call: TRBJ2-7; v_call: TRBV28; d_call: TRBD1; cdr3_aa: CASSPWTGGDYEQYF; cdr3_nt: TGTGCCAGCAGTCCGTGGACAGGGGGGGACTACGAGCAGTACTTC
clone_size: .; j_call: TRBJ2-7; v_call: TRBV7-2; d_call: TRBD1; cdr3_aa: CASSQQPGQGREQYF; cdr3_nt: TGTGCCAGCAGCCAACAACCGGGACAGGGGAGGGAGCAGTACTTC
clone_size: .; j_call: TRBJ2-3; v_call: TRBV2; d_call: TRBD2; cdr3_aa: CASTMTGGLEVQYF; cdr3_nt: TGTGCCAGCACGATGACGGGAGGCCTGGAGGTGCAGTATTTT
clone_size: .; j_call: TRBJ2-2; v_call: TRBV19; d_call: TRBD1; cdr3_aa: CASSITDRANTGELFF; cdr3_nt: TGTGCCAGTAGTATAACCGACAGGGCGAACACCGGGGAGCTGTTTTTT
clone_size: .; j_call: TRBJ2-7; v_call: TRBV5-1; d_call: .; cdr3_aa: CASSLDDVGDEQYF; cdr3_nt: TGCGCCAGCAGCTTGGACGATGTGGGAGACGAGCAGTACTTC
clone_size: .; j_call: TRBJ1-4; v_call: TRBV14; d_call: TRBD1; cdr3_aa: CASSQEGTAEKLFF; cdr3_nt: TGTGCCAGCAGCCAAGAGGGGACAGCTGAAAAACTGTTTTTT
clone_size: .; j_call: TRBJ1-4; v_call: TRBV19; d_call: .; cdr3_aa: CASSIAPGMYEEKLFF; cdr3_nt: TGTGCCAGTAGTATAGCCCCAGGGATGTATGAGGAAAAACTGTTTTTT
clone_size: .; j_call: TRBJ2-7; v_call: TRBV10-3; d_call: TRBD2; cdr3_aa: CAITREGSYEQYF; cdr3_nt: TGTGCCATCACACGGGAGGGCTCCTACGAGCAGTACTTC
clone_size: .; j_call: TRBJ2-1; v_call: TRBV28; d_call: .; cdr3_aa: CASSEGDKQFF; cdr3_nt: TGTGCCAGCAGCGAAGGGGACAAGCAGTTCTTC
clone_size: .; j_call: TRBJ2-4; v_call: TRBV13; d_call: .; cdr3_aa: CASSLGVAKNIQYF; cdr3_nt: TGTGCCAGCAGTTTGGGAGTGGCCAAAAACATTCAGTACTTC
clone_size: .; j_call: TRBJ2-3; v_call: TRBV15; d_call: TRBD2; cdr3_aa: CATSRPGGFTDTQYF; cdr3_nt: TGTGCCACCAGCAGACCGGGGGGTTTCACAGATACGCAGTATTTT
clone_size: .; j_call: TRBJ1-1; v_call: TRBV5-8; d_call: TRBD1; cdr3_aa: CASSLPQGADTEAFF; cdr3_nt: TGTGCCAGCAGCTTGCCACAGGGGGCTGACACTGAAGCTTTCTTT
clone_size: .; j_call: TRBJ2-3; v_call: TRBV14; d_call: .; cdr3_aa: CASTRGGTDTQYF; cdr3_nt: TGTGCCAGCACCAGGGGTGGCACAGATACGCAGTATTTT
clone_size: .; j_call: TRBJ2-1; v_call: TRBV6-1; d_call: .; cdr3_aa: CASSETWSSYNEQFF; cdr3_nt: TGTGCCAGCAGTGAAACGTGGAGCTCCTACAATGAGCAGTTCTTC
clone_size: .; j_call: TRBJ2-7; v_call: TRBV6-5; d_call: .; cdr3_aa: CASSVFAGRAYEQYF; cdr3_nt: TGTGCCAGCAGCGTTTTTGCGGGTAGAGCCTACGAGCAGTACTTC
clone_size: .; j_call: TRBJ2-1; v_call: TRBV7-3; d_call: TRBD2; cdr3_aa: CASSSSGTRDNEQFF; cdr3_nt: TGTGCCAGCAGCTCCAGCGGGACCCGAGACAATGAGCAGTTCTTC
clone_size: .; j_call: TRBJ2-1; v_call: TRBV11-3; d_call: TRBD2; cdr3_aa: CASSGLEYEQFF; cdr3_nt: TGTGCCAGCAGCGGACTAGAGTATGAGCAGTTCTTC
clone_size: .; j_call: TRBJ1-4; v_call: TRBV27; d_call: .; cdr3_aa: CASSFFGPPNEKLFF; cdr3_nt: TGTGCCAGCAGTTTCTTTGGGCCCCCTAATGAAAAACTGTTTTTT
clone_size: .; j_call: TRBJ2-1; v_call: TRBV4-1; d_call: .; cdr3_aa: CASSQELAPSGEQFF; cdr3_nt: TGCGCCAGCAGCCAGGAGCTAGCTCCGAGCGGTGAGCAGTTCTTC
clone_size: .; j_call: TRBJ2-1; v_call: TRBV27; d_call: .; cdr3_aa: CASSVRLDYNEQFF; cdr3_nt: TGTGCCAGCAGTGTAAGACTAGACTACAATGAGCAGTTCTTC
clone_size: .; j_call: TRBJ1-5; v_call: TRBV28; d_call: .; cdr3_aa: CASRMGADYSNQPQHF; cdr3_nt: TGTGCCAGCAGGATGGGGGCAGATTATAGCAATCAGCCCCAGCATTTT
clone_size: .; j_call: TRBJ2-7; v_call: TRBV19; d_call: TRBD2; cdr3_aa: CASSISGSSYEQYF; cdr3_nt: TGTGCCAGTAGTATAAGCGGGAGCTCCTACGAGCAGTACTTC
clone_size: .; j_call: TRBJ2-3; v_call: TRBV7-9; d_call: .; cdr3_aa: CASSSRFLDTQYF; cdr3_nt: TGTGCCAGCAGCTCCCGTTTCCTCGATACGCAGTATTTT
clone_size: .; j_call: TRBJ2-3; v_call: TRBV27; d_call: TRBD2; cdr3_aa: CASSLERTSGTDTQYF; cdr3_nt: TGTGCCAGCAGTTTAGAAAGGACTAGCGGCACAGATACGCAGTATTTT
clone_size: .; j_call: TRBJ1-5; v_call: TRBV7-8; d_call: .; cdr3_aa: CASSPGTSFQPQHF; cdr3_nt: TGTGCCAGCAGCCCCGGGACTTCGTTTCAGCCCCAGCATTTT
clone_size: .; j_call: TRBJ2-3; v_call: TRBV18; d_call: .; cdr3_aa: CASSPVGTRTDTQYF; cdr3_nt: TGTGCCAGCTCACCCGTTGGCACCCGCACAGATACGCAGTATTTT
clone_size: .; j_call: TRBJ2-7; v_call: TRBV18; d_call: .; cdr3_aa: CASSPPSGYEQYF; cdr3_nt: TGTGCCAGCTCACCACCATCGGGGTACGAGCAGTACTTC
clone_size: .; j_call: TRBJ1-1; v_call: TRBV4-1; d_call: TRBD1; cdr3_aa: CASSSRTGRTPEAFF; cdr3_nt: TGCGCCAGCAGCTCCCGGACAGGAAGGACCCCTGAAGCTTTCTTT
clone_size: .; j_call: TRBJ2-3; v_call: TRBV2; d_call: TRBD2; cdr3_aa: CARFSGRASTDTQYF; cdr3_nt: TGTGCCAGATTTAGCGGGAGGGCTAGCACAGATACGCAGTATTTT
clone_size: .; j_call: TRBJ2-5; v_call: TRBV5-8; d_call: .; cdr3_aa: CASSLGSVIWQETQYF; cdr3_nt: TGTGCCAGCAGCTTGGGGTCAGTAATATGGCAAGAGACCCAGTACTTC
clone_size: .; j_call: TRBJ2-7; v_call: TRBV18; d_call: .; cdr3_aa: CASSPDSYAYEQYF; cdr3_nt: TGTGCCAGCTCACCCGACTCGTACGCCTACGAGCAGTACTTC
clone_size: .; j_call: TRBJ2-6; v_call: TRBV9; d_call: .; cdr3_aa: CASSPQGGSSNVLTF; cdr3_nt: TGTGCCAGCAGCCCTCAGGGTGGCAGCTCCAACGTCCTGACTTTC
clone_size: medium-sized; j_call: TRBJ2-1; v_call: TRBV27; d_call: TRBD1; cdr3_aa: CASSLFGTGMNNEQFF; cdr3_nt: TGTGCCAGCAGTTTATTCGGGACAGGGATGAACAATGAGCAGTTCTTC
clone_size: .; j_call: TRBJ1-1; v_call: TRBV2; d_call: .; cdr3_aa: CASNAGNTEAFF; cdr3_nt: TGTGCCAGCAACGCCGGGAACACTGAAGCTTTCTTT
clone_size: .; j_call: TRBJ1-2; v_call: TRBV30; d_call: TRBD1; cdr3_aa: CAWTAGGYGYTF; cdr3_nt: TGTGCCTGGACAGCAGGGGGCTATGGCTACACCTTC
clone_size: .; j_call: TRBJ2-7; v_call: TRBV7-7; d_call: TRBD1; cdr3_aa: CASSPGTAAHYEQYF; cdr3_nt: TGTGCTAGCAGCCCAGGGACAGCAGCCCACTACGAGCAGTACTTC
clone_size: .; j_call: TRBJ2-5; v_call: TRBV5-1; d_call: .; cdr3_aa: CASSLRPRQETQYF; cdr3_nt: TGCGCCAGCAGCTTGAGGCCTAGACAAGAGACCCAGTACTTC
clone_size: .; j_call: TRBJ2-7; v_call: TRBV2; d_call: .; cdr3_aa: CATAYNPTTLEQYF; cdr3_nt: TGTGCTACCGCATACAACCCGACGACTTTAGAGCAGTACTTC
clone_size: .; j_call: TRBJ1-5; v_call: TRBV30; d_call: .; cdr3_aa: CAWSTAAGNQPQHF; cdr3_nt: TGTGCCTGGAGTACGGCGGCGGGCAATCAGCCCCAGCATTTT
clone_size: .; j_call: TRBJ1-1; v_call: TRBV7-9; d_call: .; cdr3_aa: CASTSYTEAFF; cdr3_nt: TGTGCCAGCACTTCGTACACTGAAGCTTTCTTT
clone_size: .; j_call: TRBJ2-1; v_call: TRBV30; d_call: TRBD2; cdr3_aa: CAWTRTSGINNEQFF; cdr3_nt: TGTGCCTGGACCAGGACTAGCGGAATTAACAATGAGCAGTTCTTC
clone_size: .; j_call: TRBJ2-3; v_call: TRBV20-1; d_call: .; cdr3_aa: CSAIGVDTQYF; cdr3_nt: TGCAGTGCCATAGGGGTCGATACGCAGTATTTT
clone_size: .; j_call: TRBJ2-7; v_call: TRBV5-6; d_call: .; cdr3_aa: CASSRHGVAYEQYF; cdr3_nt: TGTGCCAGCAGCCGCCACGGGGTAGCCTACGAGCAGTACTTC
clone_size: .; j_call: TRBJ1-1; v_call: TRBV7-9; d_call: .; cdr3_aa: CASSHSGAAFF; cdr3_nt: TGTGCCAGCAGCCACAGTGGGGCTGCTTTCTTT
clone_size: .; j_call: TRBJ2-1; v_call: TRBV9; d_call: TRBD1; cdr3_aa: CASSVATGAYNEQFF; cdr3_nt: TGTGCCAGCAGCGTAGCTACAGGGGCGTACAATGAGCAGTTCTTC
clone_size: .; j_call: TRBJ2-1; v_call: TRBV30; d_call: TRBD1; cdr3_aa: CAHGGEGTGDYNEQFF; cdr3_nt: TGTGCTCACGGAGGGGAGGGGACAGGGGATTACAATGAGCAGTTCTTC
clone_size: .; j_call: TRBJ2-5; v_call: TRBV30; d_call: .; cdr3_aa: CAWSKEDGETQYF; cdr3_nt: TGTGCCTGGAGTAAGGAGGACGGAGAGACCCAGTACTTC
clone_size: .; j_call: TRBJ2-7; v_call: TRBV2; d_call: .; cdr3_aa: CASSVRREQYF; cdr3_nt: TGTGCCAGCAGTGTAAGGCGGGAGCAGTACTTC
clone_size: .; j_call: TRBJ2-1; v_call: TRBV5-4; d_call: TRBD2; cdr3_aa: CASRPGLAEYNEQFF; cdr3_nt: TGTGCCAGCAGACCAGGACTAGCGGAGTACAATGAGCAGTTCTTC
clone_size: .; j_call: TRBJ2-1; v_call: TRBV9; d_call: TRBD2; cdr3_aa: CASSVGGGNEQFF; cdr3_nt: TGTGCCAGCAGCGTAGGCGGGGGAAATGAGCAGTTCTTC
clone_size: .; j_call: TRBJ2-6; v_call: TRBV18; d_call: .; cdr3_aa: CASSPRPVASGANVLTF; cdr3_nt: TGTGCCAGCTCACCACGTCCAGTCGCCTCTGGGGCCAACGTCCTGACTTTC